The clone carrying this T cell receptor (beta chain) was counted a few times. The sample originates from a study of blood T cell repertoires in COVID-19. Study in general: The study drew acute and convalescent COVID-19 samples from the United States, Italy and Spain.

Sequencing was performed with immunoSEQ multiplex PCR; in TCRdb, only in-frame clones are kept and a portion is missing. The data show more than 300,000 clones, 85% to 90% seen once. Per germline, CDR1 SGHKS and CDR2 YYEKEE (reference sequence). The CDR3 totals 15 residues. J gave up 4 bases and V 7 bases, and 9 bases lay outside the gene matches. The sample taken for sequencing was peripheral blood. The chain joins TRBV5-5 to TRBJ2-2, with 8 bases fitting TRBD1. The clonotype comes from a woman aged 45-60 years with COVID-19, enrolled during active disease. Written as DNA, the CDR3 is TGTGCCAGCTTGGACAGGGCGGCGGGCACCGGGGAGCTGTTTTTT. Translation gives CASLDRAAGTGELFF.